The 19 T cell receptor beta chains below all came from one sample that was sequenced in a study of shared clonotypes between healthy human individuals. Profiled with immunoSEQ multiplex PCR; TCRdb holds only in-frame clones, not every one. The sample has about 2.3 million clones, roughly 93% seen once. The sample taken for sequencing was naive CD4+ T cells from PBMCs. The subset: CD45RA+ positively selected. These receptors all come from a man younger than 35 in good health. Some clones in this sample may be carry-over from other donors' samples.

This clone showed up just a few times. The chain is built from TRBV14 and TRBJ2-7; no definite D call. CDR3 size: 12 residues. Germline assignment: CDR1 SGHDN and CDR2 FVKESK. The V end lost 7 bases, the J end lost 2 bases, and 9 bases lay between the germline ends. CDR3 nucleotides: TGTGCCAGCACCCCGGACGCCTACGAGCAGTACTTC. Its protein product is CASTPDAYEQYF.

The genes are TRBV30 and TRBJ1-4; D is ambiguous. CDR3 length: 13 residues. The germline CDR1 and CDR2 sequences are GTSNPN and SVGIG (reference sequence). The V and J ends lost 1 base and 4 bases respectively, with 7 bases between them. The CDR3 here is CAWSAGHNEKLFF. In nucleotides, the CDR3 is TGTGCCTGGAGTGCCGGCCATAATGAAAAACTGTTTTTT.

The chain links TRBV2 to TRBJ2-6; possible D gene TRBD1, 6 bases. With 2 bases removed from V and 4 bases from J, the gap between germline ends came to 9 bases. CDR3 size: 15 residues. Germline assignment: CDR1 SNHLY and CDR2 FYNNEI. In DNA, the CDR3 is TGTGCCAGCAGTGAAACAGGGATAGGGGCCAACGTCCTGACTTTC. Protein: CASSETGIGANVLTF.

This clone was seen a handful of times. This chain joins TRBV5-1 and TRBJ2-1; 8 bases match TRBD2. Germline V gene lookup returns CDR1 SGHRS and CDR2 YFSETQ. After removal of 0 bases from V and 3 bases from J, the junction contained 14 bases not matched to a gene. This CDR3 spans 19 amino acids. Here the CDR3 reads CASSLGDYSGTTIYNEQFF. DNA of the CDR3: TGCGCCAGCAGCTTGGGGGACTATAGCGGGACGACAATCTACAATGAGCAGTTCTTC.

V gene TRBV2 combines with J gene TRBJ2-6; tentatively, D is TRBD1 (6 bases). CDR3 length equals 16 residues. Germline CDR1 SNHLY, CDR2 FYNNEI. Trimming removed 6 bases at V and 3 bases at J, with 15 bases between. CDR3 sequence: CASRAQGTGGANVLTF. CDR3 sequence (DNA): TGTGCCAGCAGGGCCCAGGGGACGGGTGGGGCCAACGTCCTGACTTTC. The full variable domain, rest sourced from reference TRBV2 and TRBJ2-6, is EPEVTQTPSHQVTQMGQEVILRCVPISNHLYFYWYRQILGQKVEFLVSFYNNEISEKSEIFDDQFSVERPDGSNFTLKIRSTKLEDSAMYFCASRAQGTGGANVLTFGAGSRLTVL.

V gene TRBV7-2 combines with J gene TRBJ1-1, with D maybe TRBD1 (5 bases). This CDR3 spans 16 amino acids. Germline CDR1 reads SGHTA; CDR2 reads FQGNSA. The V end was cut by 1 base, the J end by 1 base, with 13 bases between. CDR3 nucleotide sequence: TGTGCCAGCAGCTTAGTCCGGGGCCGCGGGAACACTGAAGCTTTCTTT. This translates into CASSLVRGRGNTEAFF.

This clone was picked up a small number of times. J is TRBJ1-2 and V is TRBV5-1, with 7 bases that match TRBD1. CDR1 and CDR2 (germline): SGHRS, YFSETQ. The CDR3 is made up of 14 amino acids. V gave up 2 bases and J gave up 8 bases; unmatched junction bases: 9. CDR3 in DNA: TGCGCCAGCAGCTTCGGGACAGCTATTAGGGGCTACACCTTC. This sequence encodes CASSFGTAIRGYTF. Full variable domain (missing parts from reference TRBV5-1 and TRBJ1-2): KAGVTQTPRYLIKTRGQQVTLSCSPISGHRSVSWYQQTPGQGLQFLFEYFSETQRNKGNFPGRFSGRQFSNSRSEMNVSTLELGDSALYLCASSFGTAIRGYTFGSGTRLTVV.

Note on this clone: This sample includes further DNA sequences coding for the same CDR3. The chain joins TRBV6-1 to TRBJ1-3, with D uncertain. CDR1 MNHNS and CDR2 SASEGT come from the germline V gene. V dropped 1 base and J dropped 3 bases, with 4 bases sitting between them. The CDR3 is 13 residues long. In DNA, the CDR3 is TGTGCCAGCAGTGAAGGAGGTGGAAACACCATATATTTT. Translated, it gives CASSEGGGNTIYF.

The J gene is TRBJ2-1, the V gene TRBV6-4, with D perhaps matching TRBD2 (6 bases). V lost 4 bases to trimming and J lost 7 bases, with 11 bases between them. The V gene's germline CDR1 is MRHNA and CDR2 SNTAGT. There are 13 residues in the CDR3. Here the CDR3 DNA reads TGTGCCAGCAGTGTACTTGGGGGGAATGAGCAGTTCTTC. It codes for CASSVLGGNEQFF.

The V call is TRBV4-3, the J call TRBJ1-1, with D possibly being TRBD1 (6 bases). Per the germline V gene, CDR1 is LGHNA and CDR2 is YSLEER. The V end was cut by 1 base, the J end by 10 bases, with 22 bases between. The CDR3 extends over 16 amino acids. The CDR3 DNA reads as TGCGCCAGCAGCCAAGGAAGTACCGGGGCGAGAGGGGGAGCTTTCTTT. Residues: CASSQGSTGARGGAFF.

V gene TRBV14 combines with J gene TRBJ1-3; D uncertain. Germline V gene lookup returns CDR1 SGHDN and CDR2 FVKESK. The CDR3 is 15 residues long. The V end lost 2 bases, the J end lost 4 bases, and 12 bases lay between the germline ends. The CDR3 DNA follows: TGTGCCAGCAGCCAACCGAGGACGCAAGGAAACACCATATATTTT. It encodes CASSQPRTQGNTIYF.

The chain has TRBV10-1 and TRBJ2-7; 12 bases agree with TRBD2. V was clipped by 4 bases and J by 6 bases; unmatched bases: 4. The CDR3 sequence is 14 residues long. Germline CDR1 WNHNN, CDR2 SYGVQD (reference sequence). The CDR3: CASSGPGLAGEQYF. The DNA of the CDR3 is TGCGCCAGCAGTGGACCGGGACTAGCGGGCGAGCAGTACTTC.

This chain links TRBV18 with TRBJ1-4, with D tentatively TRBD1 (5 bases). V dropped 1 base and J dropped 12 bases, with 12 bases sitting between them. The CDR3 length is 13 residues. Germline lookup yields CDR1 KGHSH and CDR2 LQKENI. The CDR3 is CASSPQGSVELFF. In DNA, the CDR3 is TGTGCCAGCTCACCACAGGGGTCTGTCGAACTGTTTTTT.

V usage is TRBV10-3 and J usage is TRBJ2-7; 7 bases are a match to TRBD1. The CDR3 runs 14 residues. Germline lookup yields CDR1 ENHRY and CDR2 SYGVKD. V lost 3 bases and J lost 4; bases outside the gene matches: 6. CDR3 in amino acids: CAISDGRGSYEQYF. CDR3 DNA sequence: TGTGCCATCAGTGATGGCAGGGGGAGTTACGAGCAGTACTTC.

J is TRBJ2-7 and V is TRBV2; D remains ambiguous. Germline V gives CDR1 SNHLY, CDR2 FYNNEI. The CDR3 runs to 11 residues. Deletions cut 8 bases from V and 5 bases from J, with 10 bases between. CDR3 region: CASSWSDEQYF. For the CDR3, the DNA is TGTGCCAGCTCCTGGTCCGACGAGCAGTACTTC.

The genes are TRBV19 and TRBJ1-1, with 7 bases matching TRBD1. The V gene's germline CDR1 is LNHDA and CDR2 SQIVND (reference sequence). After removal of 6 bases from V and 2 bases from J, the junction contained 9 bases not matched to a gene. This CDR3 has 15 amino acids. Written as DNA, the CDR3 is TGTGCCAGTAGAAAACACAGGGGCTCCAACACTGAAGCTTTCTTT. This codes for CASRKHRGSNTEAFF.

The chain combines TRBV5-1 with TRBJ1-2; D not certain. V shed 2 bases and J shed 8 bases, with 10 bases lying between them. Looked up from germline, CDR1 is SGHRS and CDR2 is YFSETQ. This CDR3 is 12 amino acids long. The CDR3 DNA sequence: TGCGCCAGCAGCTTATACGGAGGAGGCTACACCTTC. The encoded protein is CASSLYGGGYTF.

The J gene is TRBJ2-7, the V gene TRBV29-1; the match to TRBD1 covers 8 bases. From germline, CDR1 is SQVTM and CDR2 ANQGSEA. J gave up 0 bases and V 7 bases, and 11 bases lay outside the gene matches. The length of the CDR3 is 15 residues. The CDR3 DNA is TGCAGCGCCGAAGGACAGGGTCGAAGCTCCTACGAGCAGTACTTC. Protein: CSAEGQGRSSYEQYF.

The chain employs TRBV7-9 and TRBJ1-5, with D perhaps matching TRBD1 (6 bases). This CDR3 has 12 amino acids. Germline assignment: CDR1 SEHNR and CDR2 FQNEAQ (reference sequence). V was pared by 10 bases and J by 7 bases, with 14 bases between. DNA for the CDR3: TGTGCCACTGGAGGGGGTATACAGCCCCAGCATTTT. It codes for CATGGGIQPQHF.